A single sample gave rise to the 8 T cell receptor beta chains below, sequenced in a study of early T cells in non-severe SARS-CoV-2 infection. In TCRdb, the 5' RACE reads were re-called with MiXCR into one record per CDR3 protein. In the table there are some 34,000 distinct CDR3 sequences, more than 8% of which are singletons. Material: whole blood. These receptors were obtained from an adult who was a healthcare worker with PCR-confirmed SARS-CoV-2 infection or an uninfected control (not recorded which).

There are many counts of this clonotype. The J gene is TRBJ2-2, the V gene TRBV3-1; no clear D gene. This CDR3 has 12 residues. Per the germline V gene, CDR1 is LGHDT and CDR2 is YNNKEL (reference sequence). Between the trimmed V and J ends, which lost 1 base and 5 bases, there was a span of 2 bases. The DNA of the CDR3 is TGTGCCAGCAGCCAAGTAACCGGGGAGCTGTTTTTT. Protein sequence: CASSQVTGELFF. Looking up the rest from reference TRBV3-1 and TRBJ2-2 gives the full variable domain: DTAVSQTPKYLVTQMGNDKSIKCEQNLGHDTMYWYKQDSKKFLKIMFSYNNKELIINETVPNRFSPKSPDKAHLNLHINSLELGDSAVYFCASSQVTGELFFGEGSRLTVL.

The chain uses TRBV9 and TRBJ2-1; D possibly corresponds to TRBD2 (6 bases). CDR3 length: 15 amino acids. Trimming took off 4 bases at V and 7 bases at J, with 18 bases between the two ends. Germline V gives CDR1 SGDLS, CDR2 YYNGEE. CDR3 region: CASSPGTLGLNEQFF. The CDR3 coding sequence is TGTGCCAGCAGCCCGGGGACTTTAGGTTTGAATGAGCAGTTCTTC.

This clonotype was detected many times. J is TRBJ1-1 and V is TRBV12-5, with TRBD1 matching over 8 bases. J lost 7 bases, V lost 1 base, and 8 bases had no gene match. Germline V gene lookup returns CDR1 LGHNT and CDR2 FRNRAP. CDR3 length equals 15 residues. The CDR3 here is CASGLGGTGNIEAFF. The CDR3 DNA is TGTGCTAGTGGTTTGGGCGGGACAGGAAATATTGAAGCTTTCTTT.

In DNA, the CDR3 is TGTGCCAGCAGTCAGGCCTTGGGGGGCTATACGCAGTATTTT. Its translation: CASSQALGGYTQYF. The rearrangement links TRBV6-6 to TRBJ2-3; D is tentatively TRBD1 or TRBD2 (6 bases each). Trimming left V 5 bases short and J 7 bases short, with 16 bases between. This CDR3 spans 14 amino acids. Germline loops: CDR1 MNHNY, CDR2 SVGAGI (reference sequence).

In its sample, this clonotype was seen many times. This chain joins TRBV5-4 and TRBJ2-5; perhaps TRBD2 as D (6 bases). CDR1 is SGHNT, CDR2 YYREEE, per germline (reference sequence). The V end lost 0 bases, the J end lost 0 bases, and 12 bases lay between the germline ends. The CDR3 is 16 residues long. CDR3 DNA sequence: TGTGCCAGCAGCTTGGAGGCAGGGAGGTACCAAGAGACCCAGTACTTC. Its protein is CASSLEAGRYQETQYF.

The rearrangement uses TRBV29-1 and TRBJ2-5, with TRBD2 matching 8 bases. Trimming cost V 3 bases and J 2 bases; bases outside gene matches: 5. This CDR3 is built from 14 residues. Germline CDR1 reads SQVTM; CDR2 reads ANQGSEA. The CDR3 region is CSVDKAGAQETQYF. The CDR3 DNA reads TGCAGCGTTGACAAAGCGGGGGCTCAAGAGACCCAGTACTTC. The whole variable domain, remainder taken from reference TRBV29-1 and TRBJ2-5, is SAVISQKPSRDICQRGTSLTIQCQVDSQVTMMFWYRQQPGQSLTLIATANQGSEATYESGFVIDKFPISRPNLTFSTLTVSNMSPEDSSIYLCSVDKAGAQETQYFGPGTRLLVL.

This clonotype was picked up a small number of times. The chain links TRBV29-1 to TRBJ2-1; 12 bases align to TRBD1. Losses at the gene ends were 8 bases for V and 7 bases for J; bases not matched to a gene: 6. Per the germline V gene, CDR1 is SQVTM and CDR2 is ANQGSEA. The CDR3 has 13 residues. The CDR3 sequence is CSTGTGGGNEQFF. The CDR3 DNA follows: TGCAGCACCGGGACAGGGGGCGGGAATGAGCAGTTCTTC.

Worth noting for this clonotype: A much larger clone lies one base from this, so it may be a read error. The V call is TRBV7-8, the J call TRBJ2-7; 7 nucleotides match TRBD2. The CDR3 totals 15 residues. CDR1 and CDR2 from the germline V gene are SGHVS and FQNEAQ. V lost 3 bases to trimming and J lost 1 base; unmatched junction nucleotides: 6. In DNA, the CDR3 is TGTGCCAGCAGCTTCACCGGGACTACATCCTACGAGCAGTACTTC. Protein: CASSFTGTTSYEQYF.